The rows below give T cell receptor beta chains drawn from one sample of a study of cytomegalovirus exposure and HLA in healthy donors. Clones were sequenced by immunoSEQ multiplex PCR, and TCRdb holds only the in-frame ones, with some missing. Of about 78,000 clones listed, almost 97% are singletons. Sequencing was carried out using PBMCs. The receptors were sampled from a man younger than 35 in good health and CMV-seropositive. Both conserved end residues are part of each CDR3. The D gene is left open where the match is weak. Clone size, where shown, is once, few, many, or a class for clones that have expanded.

cdr3_length	j_call	clone_size	d_call	v_call	cdr3_nt	cdr3_aa
13	TRBJ1-2	.	TRBD1	TRBV6-5	TGTGCCAGCAGCCGACAGGGAAACTATGGCTACACCTTC	CASSRQGNYGYTF
16	TRBJ2-1	.	TRBD2	TRBV19	TGTGCCAGTAGTATTGGAGCGGGAGTGAAGGGCAATGAGCAGTTCTTC	CASSIGAGVKGNEQFF
19	TRBJ1-4	.	TRBD1	TRBV18	TGTGCCAGCTCACCCACGCGGGGACAGGGGGAAGGATCTAATGAAAAACTGTTTTTT	CASSPTRGQGEGSNEKLFF
15	TRBJ1-1	.	.	TRBV5-5	TGTGCCAGCAGGACTACAGGGTCGGGTAACACTGAAGCTTTCTTT	CASRTTGSGNTEAFF
16	TRBJ2-1	once	.	TRBV5-1	TGCGCCAGCAGCGAATTTAGCGCGAGCTCCTACAATGAGCAGTTCTTC	CASSEFSASSYNEQFF
14	TRBJ1-1	.	.	TRBV6-5	TGTGCCAGCAGTCATAGGACAGTCGGAACTGAAGCTTTCTTT	CASSHRTVGTEAFF
15	TRBJ1-4	few	TRBD1	TRBV19	TGTGCCACCGCGCGGACAGGAGACGTTTTGGAAAAACTGTTTTTT	CATARTGDVLEKLFF
14	TRBJ2-1	.	TRBD1	TRBV19	TGTGCCAGTAGTAACGGACAGGGGGCAGAAGGGCAGTTCTTC	CASSNGQGAEGQFF
13	TRBJ2-3	.	.	TRBV27	TGTGCCAGCAGTTTCAGTCCTACAGATACGCAGTATTTT	CASSFSPTDTQYF
12	TRBJ2-3	.	.	TRBV6-6	TGTGCCAGCAGCCCTCAGGCGAATACGCAGTATTTT	CASSPQANTQYF
15	TRBJ2-5	.	TRBD2	TRBV7-2	TGTGCCAGCACCCAAAGGGCGGGAGGGCTTGGGACCCAGTACTTC	CASTQRAGGLGTQYF
15	TRBJ1-2	.	.	TRBV28	TGTGCCAGCAGTTTTGACCCCGAGGAAGACTATGGCTACACCTTC	CASSFDPEEDYGYTF
15	TRBJ2-2	.	.	TRBV11-3	TGTGCCAGCAGCGTAACAGGGCTTGACACCGGGGAGCTGTTTTTT	CASSVTGLDTGELFF
15	TRBJ2-1	.	TRBD2	TRBV30	TGTGCCTGGAGGCTGGATAGCGGGAGGGGGAATGAGCAGTTCTTC	CAWRLDSGRGNEQFF
15	TRBJ1-3	.	TRBD1	TRBV5-1	TGCGCCAGCAGTTCCCAGGGGGCCGAGGGAAACACCATATATTTT	CASSSQGAEGNTIYF
13	TRBJ1-1	.	.	TRBV11-2	TGTGCCAGCAGCGCCCGACAGAACACTGAAGCTTTCTTT	CASSARQNTEAFF
15	TRBJ1-5	.	TRBD1	TRBV4-1	TGCGCCAGCAGCCCCCGACAGGGGGCGGATCAGCCCCAGCATTTT	CASSPRQGADQPQHF
12	TRBJ1-1	.	.	TRBV28	TGTGCCAGCAGTTTAGTACTCACTGAAGCTTTCTTT	CASSLVLTEAFF
14	TRBJ1-4	.	.	TRBV4-1	TGCGCCAGCAGCCAACCCGGGAAAGTTGAAAAACTGTTTTTT	CASSQPGKVEKLFF
12	TRBJ2-1	.	.	TRBV11-2	TGTGCCAGCAGCTTAGCATACAATGAGCAGTTCTTC	CASSLAYNEQFF
18	TRBJ2-7	.	.	TRBV12-2	TGTGCAAGTCGCCCGCAGGTACCCCCCTATTCGAGCTCCTACGAGCAGTACTTC	CASRPQVPPYSSSYEQYF
17	TRBJ2-7	.	.	TRBV4-1	TGCGCCAGCAGCCAAGATTTGCAGGGGGACTTCGGGGGCGAGCAGTACTTC	CASSQDLQGDFGGEQYF
16	TRBJ2-1	.	TRBD2	TRBV29-1	TGCAGCGTTGTAGTGCCAGCGGGAGGCTCCTACAATGAGCAGTTCTTC	CSVVVPAGGSYNEQFF
14	TRBJ2-3	.	.	TRBV27	TGTGCCAGCAGTGCGACAGTCAGTGGTGCTACGCAGTATTTT	CASSATVSGATQYF
13	TRBJ2-5	.	TRBD2	TRBV27	TGTGCCAGCAGTTACCGGGGAGGGGAGACCCAGTACTTC	CASSYRGGETQYF
14	TRBJ1-1	.	.	TRBV28	TGTGCCAGCAAAAAGGGAGACATGAACACTGAAGCTTTCTTT	CASKKGDMNTEAFF
15	TRBJ1-2	.	TRBD1	TRBV6-1	TGTGCCAGCAGTGAAACTTGGACAGGGTCTATGGGCTACACCTTC	CASSETWTGSMGYTF
16	TRBJ2-1	.	.	TRBV5-1	TGCGCCAGCAGCTTGAAAGCGGTCAGCTCCTACAATGAGCAGTTCTTC	CASSLKAVSSYNEQFF
15	TRBJ2-3	.	TRBD2	TRBV28	TGTGCCAGCAGTATAGCGGGAGGGGACACAGATACGCAGTATTTT	CASSIAGGDTDTQYF
17	TRBJ1-4	.	.	TRBV6-1	TGTGCCAGCAGTGTAGGGCAGGGTGGGGCAACTAATGAAAAACTGTTTTTT	CASSVGQGGATNEKLFF
15	TRBJ2-3	.	.	TRBV14	TGTGCCAGCAGCCCCCCCGGGAGCGGCACAGATACGCAGTATTTT	CASSPPGSGTDTQYF
16	TRBJ2-1	.	TRBD1	TRBV9	TGTGCCAGCAGCGTAGGTCCGAGGGGGCGTGTAGATGAGCAGTTCTTC	CASSVGPRGRVDEQFF
18	TRBJ2-7	.	.	TRBV21-1	TGTGCCAGCAGCAGACGACAGGGGGCGAGGCCGGCGTGGTACGAGCAGTACTTC	CASSRRQGARPAWYEQYF
15	TRBJ2-5	once	TRBD2	TRBV4-2	TGTGCCAGCAGCCCGATCCGGGACTACAAAGAGACCCAGTACTTC	CASSPIRDYKETQYF
18	TRBJ2-3	.	.	TRBV21-1	TGTGCCAGCAGCAAAGAGGGCTTTAGCGGCCCCGGGACAGATACGCAGTATTTT	CASSKEGFSGPGTDTQYF
15	TRBJ2-1	.	.	TRBV6-5	TGTGCCAGCAGTATCGCGAAAAGCACCTACAATGAGCAGTTCTTC	CASSIAKSTYNEQFF
13	TRBJ2-1	.	.	TRBV19	TGTGCCAGTAGGAAACGGAGTGCCGATGAGCAGTTCTTC	CASRKRSADEQFF
14	TRBJ1-2	once	TRBD1	TRBV13	TGTGCCAGCAGCACCATGACAGGGATGGATGGCTACACCTTC	CASSTMTGMDGYTF
13	TRBJ1-2	.	TRBD1	TRBV14	TGTGCCAGCAGCCCTGGGACAGGGGATGGCTACACCTTC	CASSPGTGDGYTF
14	TRBJ1-4	.	TRBD1	TRBV2	TGTGCCAGCAGAGACAGGGTATATAGTGAAAAACTGTTTTTT	CASRDRVYSEKLFF
17	TRBJ2-2	.	.	TRBV6-4	TGTGCCAGCAGTGATTTAGGCGGGAAACTGGACACCGGGGAGCTGTTTTTT	CASSDLGGKLDTGELFF
11	TRBJ2-1	.	.	TRBV4-1	TGCGCCAGCAGCCAGCGGGGTGAGCAGTTCTTC	CASSQRGEQFF
16	TRBJ2-5	once	.	TRBV12-2	TGTGCAAGTCGCTTACGGAGGCGGGCGACTCCAGAGACCCAGTACTTC	CASRLRRRATPETQYF
12	TRBJ2-7	.	.	TRBV6-1	TGTGCCAGCAGTGAACGGGTCGACGAGCAGTACTTC	CASSERVDEQYF
13	TRBJ2-7	.	.	TRBV29-1	TGCAGCGTTGAAGCCCAGGGGCCCTACGAGCAGTACTTC	CSVEAQGPYEQYF